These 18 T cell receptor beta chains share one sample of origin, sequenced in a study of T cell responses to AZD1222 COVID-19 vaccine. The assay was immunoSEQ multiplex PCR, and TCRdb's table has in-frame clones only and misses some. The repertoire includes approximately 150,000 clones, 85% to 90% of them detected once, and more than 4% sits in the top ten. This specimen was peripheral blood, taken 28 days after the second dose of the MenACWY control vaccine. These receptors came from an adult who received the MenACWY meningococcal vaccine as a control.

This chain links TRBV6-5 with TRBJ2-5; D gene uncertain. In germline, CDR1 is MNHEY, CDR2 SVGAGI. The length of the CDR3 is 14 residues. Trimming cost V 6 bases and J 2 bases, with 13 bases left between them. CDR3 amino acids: CASRPRRNQETQYF. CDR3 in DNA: TGTGCCAGCAGACCCCGACGGAATCAAGAGACCCAGTACTTC.

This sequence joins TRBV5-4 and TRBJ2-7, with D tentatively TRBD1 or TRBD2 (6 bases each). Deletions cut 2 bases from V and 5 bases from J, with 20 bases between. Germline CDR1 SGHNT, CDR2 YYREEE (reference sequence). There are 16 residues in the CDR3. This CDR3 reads CASSFASPGAADEQYF. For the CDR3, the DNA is TGTGCCAGCAGCTTTGCCTCTCCGGGGGCAGCTGACGAGCAGTACTTC.

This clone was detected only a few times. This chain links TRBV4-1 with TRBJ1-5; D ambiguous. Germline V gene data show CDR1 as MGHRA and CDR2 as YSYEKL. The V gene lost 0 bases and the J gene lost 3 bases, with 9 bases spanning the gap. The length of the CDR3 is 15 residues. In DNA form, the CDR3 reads TGCGCCAGCAGCCAAGATTACGGCCCCAATCAGCCCCAGCATTTT. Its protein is CASSQDYGPNQPQHF.

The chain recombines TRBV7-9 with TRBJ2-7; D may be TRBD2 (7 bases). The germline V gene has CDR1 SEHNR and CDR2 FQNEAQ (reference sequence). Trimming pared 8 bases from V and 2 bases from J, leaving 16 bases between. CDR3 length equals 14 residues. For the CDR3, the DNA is TGTGCCAGCGGTCACGGGGGGCTTGCCTACGAGCAGTACTTC. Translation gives CASGHGGLAYEQYF.

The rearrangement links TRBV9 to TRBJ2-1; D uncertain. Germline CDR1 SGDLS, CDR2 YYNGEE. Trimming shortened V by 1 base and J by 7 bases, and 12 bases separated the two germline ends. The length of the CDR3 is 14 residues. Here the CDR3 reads CASSVSLFGNEQFF. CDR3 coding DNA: TGTGCCAGCAGCGTATCCCTTTTCGGAAATGAGCAGTTCTTC.

The CDR3 here is CAISEAGMVHYGYTF. The CDR3 DNA is TGTGCCATCAGTGAAGCGGGAATGGTACACTATGGCTACACCTTC. The chain uses TRBV10-3 and TRBJ1-2; D remains unclear. Trimming removed 3 bases from V and 3 bases from J, with 14 bases in between. The germline V gene has CDR1 ENHRY and CDR2 SYGVKD. The CDR3 runs 15 residues.

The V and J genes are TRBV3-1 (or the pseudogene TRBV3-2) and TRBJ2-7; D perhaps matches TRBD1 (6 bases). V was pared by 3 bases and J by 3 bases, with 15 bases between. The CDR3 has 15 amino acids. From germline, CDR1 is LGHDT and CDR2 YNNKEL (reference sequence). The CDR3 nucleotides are TGTGCCAGCAGCCAGGCCCTTGGACAGTACTACGAGCAGTACTTC. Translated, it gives CASSQALGQYYEQYF.

Written as DNA, the CDR3 is TGTGCCAGCAGTCCCGGTAGCGGCTACGAGCAGTACTTC. Protein sequence: CASSPGSGYEQYF. This chain links TRBV27 with TRBJ2-7, with D maybe TRBD2 (6 bases). The CDR3 is made up of 13 amino acids. Looked up from germline, CDR1 is MNHEY and CDR2 is SMNVEV (reference sequence). The germline V and J ends were trimmed by 5 bases and 3 bases, with 11 bases remaining between them.

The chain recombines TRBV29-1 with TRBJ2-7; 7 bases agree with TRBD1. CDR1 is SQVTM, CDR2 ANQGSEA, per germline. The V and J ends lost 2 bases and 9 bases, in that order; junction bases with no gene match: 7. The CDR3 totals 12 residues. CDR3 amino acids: CSVERDSLGQYF. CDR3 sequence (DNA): TGCAGCGTTGAACGGGACAGCCTGGGGCAGTACTTC.

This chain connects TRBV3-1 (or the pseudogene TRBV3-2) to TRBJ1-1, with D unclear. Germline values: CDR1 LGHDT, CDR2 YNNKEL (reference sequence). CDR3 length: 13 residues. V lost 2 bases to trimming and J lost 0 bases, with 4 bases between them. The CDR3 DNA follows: TGTGCCAGCAGCCAATATCTGAACACTGAAGCTTTCTTT. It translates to CASSQYLNTEAFF.

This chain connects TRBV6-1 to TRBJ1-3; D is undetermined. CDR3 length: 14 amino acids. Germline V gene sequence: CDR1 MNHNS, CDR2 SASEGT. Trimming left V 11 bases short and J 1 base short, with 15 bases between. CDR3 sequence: CASQRPDSGNTIYF. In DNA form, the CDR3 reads TGTGCCTCGCAGCGTCCGGATTCTGGAAACACCATATATTTT.

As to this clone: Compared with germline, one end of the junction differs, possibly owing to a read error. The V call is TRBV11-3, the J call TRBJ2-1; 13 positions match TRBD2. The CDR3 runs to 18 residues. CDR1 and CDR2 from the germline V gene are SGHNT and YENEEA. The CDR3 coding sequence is TGTGCCAGCAGCTCAGCGGGACAGGCCGGACTAGCGGGAGTTGTTACGCTCTTC. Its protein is CASSSAGQAGLAGVVTLF.

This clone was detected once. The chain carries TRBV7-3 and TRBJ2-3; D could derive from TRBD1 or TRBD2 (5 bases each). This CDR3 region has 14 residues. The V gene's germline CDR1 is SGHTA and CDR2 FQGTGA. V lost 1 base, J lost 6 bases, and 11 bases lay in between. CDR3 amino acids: CASSLSQGGDTQYF. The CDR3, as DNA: TGTGCCAGCAGCTTAAGCCAGGGCGGGGATACGCAGTATTTT. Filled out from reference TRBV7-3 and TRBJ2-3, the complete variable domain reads GAGVSQTPSNKVTEKGKYVELRCDPISGHTALYWYRQSLGQGPEFLIYFQGTGAADDSGLPNDRFFAVRPEGSVSTLKIQRTERGDSAVYLCASSLSQGGDTQYFGPGTRLTVL.

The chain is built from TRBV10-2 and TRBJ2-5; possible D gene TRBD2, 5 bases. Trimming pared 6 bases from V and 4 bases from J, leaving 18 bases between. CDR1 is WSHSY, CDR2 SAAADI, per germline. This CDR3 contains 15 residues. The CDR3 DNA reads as TGCGCCAGCAGCGCCGGCGAAGGACGGGGAGAGACCCAGTACTTC. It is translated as CASSAGEGRGETQYF.

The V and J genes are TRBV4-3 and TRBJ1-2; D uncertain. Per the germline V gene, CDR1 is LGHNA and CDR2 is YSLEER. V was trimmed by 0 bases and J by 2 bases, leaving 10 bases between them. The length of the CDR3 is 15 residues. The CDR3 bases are TGCGCCAGCAGCCAAGACCACACGGTGAACTATGGCTACACCTTC. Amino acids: CASSQDHTVNYGYTF.

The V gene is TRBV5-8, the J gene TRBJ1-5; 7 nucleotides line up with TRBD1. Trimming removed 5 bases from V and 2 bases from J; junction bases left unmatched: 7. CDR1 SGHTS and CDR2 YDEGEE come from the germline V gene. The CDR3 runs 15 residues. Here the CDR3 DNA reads TGTGCCAGCAGGCGAACAGGGGTCGGCAATCAGCCCCAGCATTTT. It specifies CASRRTGVGNQPQHF.

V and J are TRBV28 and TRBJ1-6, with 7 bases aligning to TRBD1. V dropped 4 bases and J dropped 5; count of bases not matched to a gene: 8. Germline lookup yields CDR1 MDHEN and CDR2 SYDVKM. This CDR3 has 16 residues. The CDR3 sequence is CASSSKTGFNNSPLHF. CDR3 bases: TGTGCCAGCAGTTCCAAGACAGGGTTCAATAATTCACCCCTCCACTTT.

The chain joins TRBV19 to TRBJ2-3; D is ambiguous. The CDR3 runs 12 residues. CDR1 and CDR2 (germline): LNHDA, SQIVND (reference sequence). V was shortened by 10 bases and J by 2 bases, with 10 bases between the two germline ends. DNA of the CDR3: TGTGCCACCCGGTGGAACACAGATACGCAGTATTTT. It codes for CATRWNTDTQYF.